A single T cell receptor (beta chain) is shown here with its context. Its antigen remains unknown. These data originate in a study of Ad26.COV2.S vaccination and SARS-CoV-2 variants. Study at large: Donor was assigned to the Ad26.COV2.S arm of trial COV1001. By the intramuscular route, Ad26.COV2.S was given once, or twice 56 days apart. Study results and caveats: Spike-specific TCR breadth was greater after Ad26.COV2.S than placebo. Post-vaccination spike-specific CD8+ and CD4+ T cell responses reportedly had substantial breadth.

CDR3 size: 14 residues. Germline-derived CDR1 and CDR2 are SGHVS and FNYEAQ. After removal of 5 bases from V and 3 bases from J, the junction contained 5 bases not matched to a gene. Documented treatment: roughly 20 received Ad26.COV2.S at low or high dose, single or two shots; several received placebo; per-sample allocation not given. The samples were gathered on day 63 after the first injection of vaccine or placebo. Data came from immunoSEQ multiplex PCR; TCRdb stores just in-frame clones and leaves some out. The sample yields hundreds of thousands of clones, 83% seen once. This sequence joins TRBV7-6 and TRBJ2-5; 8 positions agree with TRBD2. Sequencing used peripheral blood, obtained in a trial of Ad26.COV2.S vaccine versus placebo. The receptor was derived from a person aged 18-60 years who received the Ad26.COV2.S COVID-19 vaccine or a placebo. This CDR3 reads CASSPGTSKETQYF. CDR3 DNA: TGTGCCAGCAGCCCGGGGACTAGTAAAGAGACCCAGTACTTC. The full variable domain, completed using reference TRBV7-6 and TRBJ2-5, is GAGVSQSPRYKVTKRGQDVALRCDPISGHVSLYWYRQALGQGPEFLTYFNYEAQQDKSGLPNDRFSAERPEGSISTLTIQRTEQRDSAMYRCASSPGTSKETQYFGPGTRLLVL.